Listed below are T cell receptor beta chains from one sample, sequenced in a study of vaccination effects on CD4 cells after COVID-19. Here immunoSEQ multiplex PCR was the method, and the copy in TCRdb shows in-frame clones only, minus some. This table has fewer than 25,000 clones, around two thirds appearing once. For these TCRs, the target antigens are not known. Sample: CD4+ T cells from PBMCs cultured with HCoV-OC43 spike peptides, taken before COVID-19 vaccination. These receptors all come from a human donor who received a COVID-19 vaccine. CDR3s include the opening cysteine and the closing phenylalanine or tryptophan. A D gene is named only where the DNA matches it firmly. Clone sizes are given selectively: once, few, many, or a class where the clone is expanded.

CDR3nt: TGTGCCAGGGGACAAAAGGGTTCGTTTTTT; CDR3aa: CARGQKGSFF; v_gene: TRBV27; j_gene: TRBJ1-4; abundance: once; d_gene: NA
CDR3nt: TGTGCCAGCTCACCAGACCCAGAAAACACCGGGGAGCTGTTTTTT; CDR3aa: CASSPDPENTGELFF; v_gene: TRBV18; j_gene: TRBJ2-2; abundance: once; d_gene: NA
CDR3nt: TGTGCCAGCAGTTACTCGAGTTCGCGGGAGGGATACGAGCAGTACTTC; CDR3aa: CASSYSSSREGYEQYF; v_gene: TRBV6-5; j_gene: TRBJ2-7; abundance: NA; d_gene: TRBD2
CDR3nt: TGTGCCACCAGTGATTTACCGGGACTAGGGAGGACTAGCACAGATACGCAGTATTTT; CDR3aa: CATSDLPGLGRTSTDTQYF; v_gene: TRBV24-1; j_gene: TRBJ2-3; abundance: NA; d_gene: TRBD2
CDR3nt: TGTGCCAGCAGCGGCCGATGGGCCGGGGAGCTGTTTTTT; CDR3aa: CASSGRWAGELFF; v_gene: TRBV9; j_gene: TRBJ2-2; abundance: NA; d_gene: NA
CDR3nt: TGTGCCAGCAGTGCTGCGGAAACCGGGGAGCTGTTTTTT; CDR3aa: CASSAAETGELFF; v_gene: TRBV6-4; j_gene: TRBJ2-2; abundance: NA; d_gene: NA
CDR3nt: TGTGCCACCAAAAGGGTTAACACCGAGCAGTACTTC; CDR3aa: CATKRVNTEQYF; v_gene: TRBV6-5; j_gene: TRBJ2-7; abundance: NA; d_gene: NA
CDR3nt: TGTGCCAGCATGCTAGCCCAGTCAACTAGCACAGATACGCAGTATTTT; CDR3aa: CASMLAQSTSTDTQYF; v_gene: TRBV2; j_gene: TRBJ2-3; abundance: NA; d_gene: NA
CDR3nt: TGTGCCACCAGCAAAAGAAATCAGCCCCAGCATTTT; CDR3aa: CATSKRNQPQHF; v_gene: TRBV15; j_gene: TRBJ1-5; abundance: NA; d_gene: NA
CDR3nt: TGTGCCACCACCCCGAACCCGACAGGGGATGAAAAACTGTTTTTT; CDR3aa: CATTPNPTGDEKLFF; v_gene: TRBV15; j_gene: TRBJ1-4; abundance: NA; d_gene: TRBD1
CDR3nt: TGTGCCAGCAAGATTGGGGCCGGGACTCTTAATTCACCCCTCCACTTT; CDR3aa: CASKIGAGTLNSPLHF; v_gene: TRBV2; j_gene: TRBJ1-6; abundance: NA; d_gene: NA
CDR3nt: TGTGCCAGCAGCTTATCAGTAGCCAAAAACATTCAGTACTTC; CDR3aa: CASSLSVAKNIQYF; v_gene: TRBV7-2; j_gene: TRBJ2-4; abundance: NA; d_gene: NA
CDR3nt: TGTGCCAGCAGTGAAACACATAGCACCGGGGAGCTGTTTTTT; CDR3aa: CASSETHSTGELFF; v_gene: TRBV6-1; j_gene: TRBJ2-2; abundance: NA; d_gene: NA
CDR3nt: TGTGCCAGCTCACGAGGACAGAGTTTACGCGGCTACACCTTC; CDR3aa: CASSRGQSLRGYTF; v_gene: TRBV18; j_gene: TRBJ1-2; abundance: NA; d_gene: NA
CDR3nt: TGTGCCAGCAGCTTAAGAGGAGAAGCTTTCTTT; CDR3aa: CASSLRGEAFF; v_gene: TRBV7-9; j_gene: TRBJ1-1; abundance: NA; d_gene: NA
CDR3nt: TGTGCCAGCAGCTTAGTGGGTACAGGGGTGGGTGAAGCTTTCTTT; CDR3aa: CASSLVGTGVGEAFF; v_gene: TRBV7-2; j_gene: TRBJ1-1; abundance: NA; d_gene: TRBD1
CDR3nt: TGTGCCAGCAGCTTATCGCTGCGGACAGGCCAAGAGACCCAGTACTTC; CDR3aa: CASSLSLRTGQETQYF; v_gene: TRBV7-9; j_gene: TRBJ2-5; abundance: NA; d_gene: TRBD1
CDR3nt: TGCAGTGCTAGCTACACAGATACGCAGTATTTT; CDR3aa: CSASYTDTQYF; v_gene: TRBV20-1; j_gene: TRBJ2-3; abundance: NA; d_gene: NA
CDR3nt: TGCGCCAGCAGTGACACCATGAAGGACCGCTACGAGCAGTACTTC; CDR3aa: CASSDTMKDRYEQYF; v_gene: TRBV10-1; j_gene: TRBJ2-7; abundance: NA; d_gene: NA
CDR3nt: TGTGCCAGCAGCTTAGGCACAGTCTTCGCGGGCAATCAGCCCCAGCATTTT; CDR3aa: CASSLGTVFAGNQPQHF; v_gene: TRBV7-9; j_gene: TRBJ1-5; abundance: NA; d_gene: NA
CDR3nt: TGTGCCAGCAGTGTCACCAGCGGGAGCACAGATACGCAGTATTTT; CDR3aa: CASSVTSGSTDTQYF; v_gene: TRBV6-4; j_gene: TRBJ2-3; abundance: NA; d_gene: NA
CDR3nt: TGTGCCATCAGCGCTCGGGGGCAAACGAACCAAGATGAGCAGTTCTTC; CDR3aa: CAISARGQTNQDEQFF; v_gene: TRBV10-3; j_gene: TRBJ2-1; abundance: NA; d_gene: NA
CDR3nt: TGTGCCAGCGGCCCAGGACAGGGCATTCAGTACTTC; CDR3aa: CASGPGQGIQYF; v_gene: TRBV11-2; j_gene: TRBJ2-4; abundance: NA; d_gene: TRBD1
CDR3nt: TGTGCCTGGAGTGTACAGGCTGACAGGCTGAGAGAAGCTTTCTTT; CDR3aa: CAWSVQADRLREAFF; v_gene: TRBV30; j_gene: TRBJ1-1; abundance: NA; d_gene: NA
CDR3nt: TGTGCCAGCAGCTTCACGGGGAACAATGAGCAGTTCTTC; CDR3aa: CASSFTGNNEQFF; v_gene: TRBV7-9; j_gene: TRBJ2-1; abundance: NA; d_gene: NA
CDR3nt: TGTGCCAGTAGTACCGCAGGACAGGGGGATCCAACTAATGAAAAACTGTTTTTT; CDR3aa: CASSTAGQGDPTNEKLFF; v_gene: TRBV19; j_gene: TRBJ1-4; abundance: NA; d_gene: TRBD1
CDR3nt: TGTGCCAGCAGCTTCTCGACAGGGGGCTACGAGCAGTACTTC; CDR3aa: CASSFSTGGYEQYF; v_gene: TRBV7-9; j_gene: TRBJ2-7; abundance: NA; d_gene: TRBD1
CDR3nt: TGTGCCAGCAGCACCGGGACAGGGGGCGCTAGGGGGGAGCTGTTTTTT; CDR3aa: CASSTGTGGARGELFF; v_gene: TRBV7-8; j_gene: TRBJ2-2; abundance: NA; d_gene: TRBD1
CDR3nt: TGCGCCAGCAGTATACCGGGACTGGGACACACCGGGGAGCTGTTTTTT; CDR3aa: CASSIPGLGHTGELFF; v_gene: TRBV5-1; j_gene: TRBJ2-2; abundance: few; d_gene: NA
CDR3nt: TGCGCCAGCAGTTATGTGGGAGGTAGCACAGATACGCAGTATTTT; CDR3aa: CASSYVGGSTDTQYF; v_gene: TRBV5-1; j_gene: TRBJ2-3; abundance: NA; d_gene: NA
CDR3nt: TGTGCCAGCAGTTACGACGGGAACTCTGGAAACACCATATATTTT; CDR3aa: CASSYDGNSGNTIYF; v_gene: TRBV6-5; j_gene: TRBJ1-3; abundance: NA; d_gene: NA
CDR3nt: TGTGCCAGCACCCTAGGAGTGGTGAACACTGAAGCTTTCTTT; CDR3aa: CASTLGVVNTEAFF; v_gene: TRBV6-5; j_gene: TRBJ1-1; abundance: few; d_gene: NA